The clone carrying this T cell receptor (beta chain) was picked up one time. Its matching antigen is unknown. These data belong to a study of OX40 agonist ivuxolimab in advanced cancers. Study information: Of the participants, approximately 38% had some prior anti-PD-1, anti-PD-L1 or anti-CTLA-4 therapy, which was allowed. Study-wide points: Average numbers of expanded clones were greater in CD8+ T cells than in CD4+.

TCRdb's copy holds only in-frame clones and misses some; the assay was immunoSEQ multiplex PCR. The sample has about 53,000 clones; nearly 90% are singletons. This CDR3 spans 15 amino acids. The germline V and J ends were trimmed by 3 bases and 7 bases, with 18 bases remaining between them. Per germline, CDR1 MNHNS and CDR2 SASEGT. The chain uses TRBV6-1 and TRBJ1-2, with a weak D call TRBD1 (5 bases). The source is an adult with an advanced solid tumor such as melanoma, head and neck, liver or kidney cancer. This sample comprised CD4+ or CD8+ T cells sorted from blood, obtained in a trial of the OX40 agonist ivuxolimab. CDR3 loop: CASSERTGLGGGYTF. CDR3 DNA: TGTGCCAGCAGTGAGCGGACCGGACTGGGGGGTGGCTACACCTTC.